One and the same sample provided the 20 T cell receptor beta chains below, sequenced in a study of human T cells and chemical hapten exposure. Time point here: patch test 1, 2 weeks after DPC sensitization. The sample's treatment: therapeutic diphenylcyclopropenone sensitization with weekly scalp DPC. TCRdb re-called the RACE reads through MiXCR, storing one row per CDR3 protein. The data show tens of thousands of distinct CDR3 sequences, with approximately 35% seen just once and nearly 9% held by the top ten. The starting material was whole blood, obtained in connection with sensitization to the hapten diphenylcyclopropenone (DPC). The receptors derive from a man aged 35-49 years with alopecia areata. Some clones in this sample may be carry-over from other donors' samples.

V usage is TRBV28 and J usage is TRBJ1-5; 9 nucleotides align to TRBD1. The V gene's germline CDR1 is MDHEN and CDR2 SYDVKM. J gave up 5 bases and V 3 bases, and 17 bases lay outside the gene matches. This CDR3 comprises 19 residues. The DNA of the CDR3 is TGTGCCAGCAGTTTTATTCCGGGACAGGGTCTCCCCCACCATCAGCCCCAGCATTTT. Encoded protein: CASSFIPGQGLPHHQPQHF.

This clonotype showed up just a few times. The rearrangement links TRBV12-3 or TRBV12-4 to TRBJ2-3; tentatively, D is TRBD2 (5 bases). Deletions cut 3 bases from V and 2 bases from J, with 12 bases between. The CDR3 length is 15 residues. Here the CDR3 reads CASSFQRQTTDTQYF. In DNA form, the CDR3 reads TGTGCCAGCAGTTTTCAGCGGCAGACCACAGATACGCAGTATTTT.

The DNA of the CDR3 is TGCAGCCCGCCAGCTGAGCAGTTCTTC. This translates into CSPPAEQFF. The chain combines TRBV20-1 with TRBJ2-1, with D uncertain. Germline CDR1 and CDR2: DFQATT and SNEGSKA (reference sequence). CDR3 length: 9 amino acids.

Only a few counts were recorded for this clonotype. CDR3 in amino acids: CASSEGLLNHSGANVLTF. The DNA of the CDR3 is TGTGCCAGCAGTGAGGGACTGCTAAACCACTCTGGGGCCAACGTCCTGACTTTC. The chain uses TRBV25-1 and TRBJ2-6, with a possible D match to TRBD2 (6 bases). Looked up from germline, CDR1 is MGHDK and CDR2 is SYGVNS. The CDR3 runs 18 residues. V lost 3 bases and J 0 bases, leaving 15 bases between the germline ends.

The rearrangement links TRBV3-1 to TRBJ1-2; the D is unclear. The ends were cut back, 1 base at V and 1 base at J, with 19 bases in the middle. The CDR3 sequence is 18 residues long. Germline CDR1 LGHDT, CDR2 YNNKEL (reference sequence). The CDR3 is CASSQVPDSGKGNYGYTF. CDR3 nucleotide sequence: TGTGCCAGCAGCCAAGTACCCGACTCGGGGAAAGGTAACTATGGCTACACCTTC.

The V call is TRBV27, the J call TRBJ2-2, with D uncertain. The CDR3 covers 13 residues. The V and J ends lost 5 bases and 7 bases respectively, with 11 bases between them. Germline values: CDR1 MNHEY, CDR2 SMNVEV (reference sequence). CDR3 region: CASSRALIGELFF. As DNA, the CDR3 is TGTGCCAGCAGTCGCGCGTTAATCGGGGAGCTGTTTTTT.

The V gene is TRBV2, the J gene TRBJ2-3; D is unresolved. The CDR3 extends over 11 amino acids. V lost 5 bases to trimming and J lost 3 bases, with 3 bases between them. Germline V gene data show CDR1 as SNHLY and CDR2 as FYNNEI. The CDR3 bases are TGTGCCAGCAGTCAGACAGATACGCAGTATTTT. Amino acid sequence: CASSQTDTQYF. Full variable domain (missing parts from reference TRBV2 and TRBJ2-3): EPEVTQTPSHQVTQMGQEVILRCVPISNHLYFYWYRQILGQKVEFLVSFYNNEISEKSEIFDDQFSVERPDGSNFTLKIRSTKLEDSAMYFCASSQTDTQYFGPGTRLTVL.

The gene calls are TRBV11-3 and TRBJ2-3; 10 bases map to TRBD1. This CDR3 comprises 15 residues. Germline V gene lookup returns CDR1 SGHNT and CDR2 YENEEA. The J segment lost 3 bases and the V segment lost 4 bases, leaving 4 bases of the junction unmatched. CDR3 region: CASSSRQGATDTQYF. As DNA, the CDR3 is TGTGCCAGCAGCTCCCGACAGGGGGCTACAGATACGCAGTATTTT.

J is TRBJ2-7 and V is TRBV5-6; TRBD2 might be the D (5 bases). CDR3 length equals 14 residues. Germline values: CDR1 SGHDT, CDR2 YYEEEE. Trimming took off 5 bases at V and 5 bases at J, with 17 bases between the two ends. For the CDR3, the DNA is TGTGCCAGCAGTTCCGGGATTCGAGGTAACGAGCAGTACTTC. As protein: CASSSGIRGNEQYF. Full variable domain (outside the CDR3, taken from reference TRBV5-6 and TRBJ2-7): DAGVTQSPTHLIKTRGQQVTLRCSPKSGHDTVSWYQQALGQGPQFIFQYYEEEERQRGNFPDRFSGHQFPNYSSELNVNALLLGDSALYLCASSSGIRGNEQYFGPGTRLTVT.

The chain employs TRBV2 and TRBJ2-3; TRBD1 agrees at 9 bases. Unmatched junction bases numbered 11, after V lost 4 bases and J lost 3 bases. This CDR3 contains 17 residues. Germline V CDR1 and CDR2: SNHLY, FYNNEI. The CDR3 here is CASSGPAGTGRTDTQYF. CDR3 bases: TGTGCCAGCAGTGGCCCGGCCGGGACAGGGAGGACAGATACGCAGTATTTT.

V usage is TRBV2 and J usage is TRBJ2-5; D is ambiguous. Germline V gene lookup returns CDR1 SNHLY and CDR2 FYNNEI. V lost 4 bases to trimming and J lost 1 base, with 4 bases between them. There are 12 residues in the CDR3. This CDR3 is CASSVLQETQYF. DNA of the CDR3: TGTGCCAGCAGTGTCCTCCAAGAGACCCAGTACTTC.

This chain's CDR3 is CATQGPGTGLIEKLFF. The CDR3 bases are TGTGCCACCCAAGGCCCCGGCACAGGGCTCATTGAAAAACTGTTTTTT. This chain links TRBV25-1 with TRBJ1-4; TRBD1 might be the D (6 bases). Deletions cut 10 bases from V and 7 bases from J, with 25 bases between. This CDR3 has 16 residues. Looked up from germline, CDR1 is MGHDK and CDR2 is SYGVNS.

The gene calls are TRBV28 and TRBJ2-7; D gene uncertain. The CDR3 runs 14 residues. Germline V gene lookup returns CDR1 MDHEN and CDR2 SYDVKM. Trimming took off 2 bases at V and 3 bases at J, with 11 bases between the two ends. The CDR3 protein is CASSLGSSFYEQYF. The DNA for the CDR3 is TGTGCCAGCAGTTTAGGAAGCAGTTTCTACGAGCAGTACTTC.

This chain links TRBV28 with TRBJ1-5; unclear D gene. The CDR3 loop spans 16 amino acids. Trimming took 2 bases from V and 0 from J, leaving 11 bases between them. Germline V gives CDR1 MDHEN, CDR2 SYDVKM. In DNA, the CDR3 is TGTGCCAGCAGTTTAGGGAAGGGCCTTAGCAATCAGCCCCAGCATTTT. This gives the protein CASSLGKGLSNQPQHF.

This clonotype has a handful of counts. This chain connects TRBV5-1 to TRBJ2-1, with 10 bases aligning to TRBD2. The length of the CDR3 is 13 residues. After removal of 3 bases from V and 10 bases from J, the junction contained 4 bases not matched to a gene. Germline CDR1 SGHRS, CDR2 YFSETQ. CDR3 sequence reads: CASSSSGSGEQFF. The CDR3 DNA reads TGCGCCAGCAGCTCTAGCGGGAGCGGGGAGCAGTTCTTC.

The CDR3 region is CASSSGLAGGPSSYEQYF. Written as DNA, the CDR3 is TGTGCCAGCAGTTCCGGACTAGCGGGAGGGCCTAGCTCCTACGAGCAGTACTTC. The rearrangement links TRBV28 to TRBJ2-7, with 15 bases lining up with TRBD2. The germline V gene has CDR1 MDHEN and CDR2 SYDVKM. The CDR3 is 18 amino acids. V gave up 4 bases and J gave up 0 bases; unmatched junction bases: 7.

V is TRBV5-1 and J is TRBJ2-1; TRBD2 matches 8 bases. The CDR3 has 18 amino acids. Germline-derived CDR1 and CDR2 are SGHRS and YFSETQ. V lost 0 bases and J lost 4; bases outside the gene matches: 12. The DNA for the CDR3 is TGCGCCAGCAGCTTGGGATCCATGGGGGGACTAGGTTACAATGAGCAGTTCTTC. This gives the protein CASSLGSMGGLGYNEQFF.

V and J are TRBV7-9 and TRBJ2-1; D uncertain. The CDR3 is 14 residues long. With 5 bases removed from V and 7 bases from J, the gap between germline ends came to 15 bases. Germline V gene data show CDR1 as SEHNR and CDR2 as FQNEAQ (reference sequence). CDR3 bases: TGTGCCAGCAGCCTTGAGCTGGGAAGAAATGAGCAGTTCTTC. It yields the protein CASSLELGRNEQFF.

At least ten counts were recorded for this clonotype. J is TRBJ2-7 and V is TRBV29-1; 9 bases agree with TRBD1. This CDR3 is 14 amino acids long. Trimming at V came to 3 bases and at J to 5 bases, leaving 8 bases not matched to a gene. CDR1 SQVTM and CDR2 ANQGSEA come from the germline V gene. The DNA for the CDR3 is TGCAGCGTTGACCCCTCCGGGACAGGGAACGAGCAGTACTTC. Its translation is CSVDPSGTGNEQYF.

The chain couples TRBV5-6 to TRBJ1-2; possible D gene TRBD1, 6 bases. Trimming pared 0 bases from V and 5 bases from J, leaving 8 bases between. The CDR3 extends over 13 amino acids. Germline V CDR1 and CDR2: SGHDT, YYEEEE. CDR3 sequence reads: CASSLAQGYGYTF. CDR3 in DNA: TGTGCCAGCAGCTTGGCGCAGGGGTATGGCTACACCTTC.